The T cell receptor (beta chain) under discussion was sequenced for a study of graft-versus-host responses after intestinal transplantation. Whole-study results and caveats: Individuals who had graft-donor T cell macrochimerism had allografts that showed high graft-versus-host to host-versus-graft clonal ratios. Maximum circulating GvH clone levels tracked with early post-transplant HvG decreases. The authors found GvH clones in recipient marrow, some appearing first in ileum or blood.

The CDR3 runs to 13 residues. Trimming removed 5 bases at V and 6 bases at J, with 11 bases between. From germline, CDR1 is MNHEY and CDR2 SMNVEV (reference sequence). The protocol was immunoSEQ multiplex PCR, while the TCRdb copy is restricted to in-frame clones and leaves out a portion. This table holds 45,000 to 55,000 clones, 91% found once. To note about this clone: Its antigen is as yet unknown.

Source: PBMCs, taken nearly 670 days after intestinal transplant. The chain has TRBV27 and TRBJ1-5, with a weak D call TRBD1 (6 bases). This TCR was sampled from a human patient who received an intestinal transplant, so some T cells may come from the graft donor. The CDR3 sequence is CASSPGVSQPQHF. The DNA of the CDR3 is TGTGCCAGCAGTCCAGGGGTTAGTCAGCCCCAGCATTTT.